A single sample gave rise to the 26 T cell receptor beta chains below, sequenced in a study of T cell clonality in common variable immunodeficiency. The assay was immunoSEQ multiplex PCR, and TCRdb's table has in-frame clones only and misses some. The repertoire shows 35,000 to 50,000 clones, none seen only once; the top ten take over 1.1%. The sample consisted of peripheral blood mononuclear cells. The source of these receptors is a person aged 18 to 75 in good health.

The sample holds a few counts of this clone. The CDR3 goes on 3 residues after the read ends, and that part is filled in from the germline J gene. The chain joins TRBV13 to TRBJ1-2; 8 bases map to TRBD1. The CDR3 runs 17 residues. The germline gives CDR1 PRHDT, CDR2 FYEKMQ (reference sequence). CDR3 protein: CASSLGAGDGRGHDYTF. The part of the CDR3 DNA that was read is TGTGCCAGCAGCTTAGGCGCGGGTGACGGCAGGGGGCACGAC.

As concerns this clone: The read ends 3 residues early relative to the CDR3; the germline J gene fills the gap. The chain uses TRBV7-9 and TRBJ2-3; perhaps TRBD1 as D (6 bases). Trimming pared 0 bases from V and 5 bases from J, leaving 12 bases between. The CDR3 covers 15 residues. Germline CDR1 reads SEHNR; CDR2 reads FQNEAQ (reference sequence). The covered CDR3 bases are TGTGCCAGCAGCTTAGCGAAGACAGGAAGAGATACG. Amino acid sequence: CASSLAKTGRDT. The full CDR3 is CASSLAKTGRDTQYF. Using reference TRBV7-9 and TRBJ2-3 for the parts outside the CDR3, the full variable domain is DTGVSQNPRHKITKRGQNVTFRCDPISEHNRLYWYRQTLGQGPEFLTYFQNEAQLEKSRLLSDRFSAERPKGSFSTLEIQRTEQGDSAMYLCASSLAKTGRDTQYFGPGTRLTVL.

This clone was recorded many times. Germline and junction disagree at one end, which may indicate a read error. The read stops 3 residues short of the end of the CDR3; the missing end is completed from the germline J gene. This rearrangement joins TRBV4-2 to TRBJ1-5; TRBD1 matches 11 bases. The CDR3 is 15 amino acids. CDR1 and CDR2 from the germline V gene are LGHNA and YNFKEQ. The sequenced part of the CDR3 DNA is TGCGCCAGCAGCCACGGGACAGGGGGACATCAGCCC. This translates into CASSHGTGGHQP. The full CDR3 sequence reads CASSHGTGGHQPQHF.

This clone showed up many times. One end of the junction does not line up with germline, which may come from a read error. The CDR3 end is not reached by the read, which stops 3 residues before it; the germline J gene fills it in. This chain joins TRBV4-2 and TRBJ2-7; TRBD1 matches at 8 bases. Germline CDR1 and CDR2: LGHNA and YNFKEQ. This CDR3 has 15 residues. The CDR3 protein is CASSQGTGLSYEQYF. The covered CDR3 bases are TGCGCCAGCAGCCAAGGGACAGGCCTATCCTACGAG.

There are many counts of this clone. The read finishes 3 residues shy of the CDR3 end, and the germline J gene is used to complete it. V usage is TRBV5-1 and J usage is TRBJ1-3; D gene ambiguous. CDR3 size: 16 residues. V was cut by 1 base and J by 3 bases, with 14 bases left in between. Germline CDR1 SGHRS, CDR2 YFSETQ. CDR3 region: CASSLQGLEGGNTIYF. The covered CDR3 bases are TGCGCCAGCAGCTTGCAAGGGTTGGAAGGTGGAAACACC.

Many counts were recorded for this clone. The read ends 3 residues early relative to the CDR3; the germline J gene fills the gap. The V gene is TRBV7-2, the J gene TRBJ2-1; 9 nucleotides agree with TRBD2. Germline lookup yields CDR1 SGHTA and CDR2 FQGNSA. The CDR3 loop spans 17 amino acids. Trimming at V came to 0 bases and at J to 4 bases, leaving 7 bases not matched to a gene. CDR3 DNA (partial): TGTGCCAGCAGCTTAGCGCCGACTAGCGGTGCTTACAATGAG. Translated, it gives CASSLAPTSGAYNE. From start to end, the CDR3 is CASSLAPTSGAYNEQFF. Looking up the rest from reference TRBV7-2 and TRBJ2-1 gives the full variable domain: GAGVSQSPSNKVTEKGKDVELRCDPISGHTALYWYRQSLGQGLEFLIYFQGNSAPDKSGLPSDRFSAERTGGSVSTLTIQRTQQEDSAVYLCASSLAPTSGAYNEQFFGPGTRLTVL.

This clone turned up a few times. The CDR3 end falls 3 residues outside the read, so it is completed with the germline J gene. The V and J genes are TRBV7-2 and TRBJ2-3, with a tentative D call TRBD2 (6 bases). Per the germline V gene, CDR1 is SGHTA and CDR2 is FQGNSA. The CDR3 runs to 12 residues. CDR3 sequence: CASSLAASAQYF. The covered CDR3 bases are TGTGCCAGCAGCTTAGCGGCTAGCGCG.

About this clone: Read sequence stops 3 residues before the CDR3 end, and the germline J gene provides the missing end. The chain uses TRBV20-1 and TRBJ2-3; 9 nucleotides match TRBD1. In germline, CDR1 is DFQATT, CDR2 SNEGSKA (reference sequence). The CDR3 sequence is 16 residues long. The CDR3 here is CSARDLGQGSNQPQYF. CDR3 DNA, as far as it was read: TGCAGTGCTAGAGACCTTGGACAGGGGAGCAATCAGCCG.

This clone showed up many times. The CDR3 extends 3 residues past the end of the read, so its final part is completed from the germline J gene. The chain is built from TRBV18 and TRBJ1-5; a weak D match, TRBD1 (5 bases). Germline assignment: CDR1 KGHSH and CDR2 LQKENI. The CDR3 spans 13 residues. Trimming cost V 3 bases and J 7 bases, with 10 bases left between them. The CDR3 sequence: CASSPEEGQPQHF. Incomplete CDR3 DNA: TGTGCCAGCTCACCGGAGGAGGGGCAGCCC.

This clone came up many times. The CDR3 goes on 3 residues after the read ends, and that part is filled in from the germline J gene. The chain uses TRBV19 and TRBJ2-1, with D possibly TRBD1 on 5 matching bases. Looked up from germline, CDR1 is LNHDA and CDR2 is SQIVND (reference sequence). CDR3 size: 14 residues. V dropped 4 bases and J dropped 8 bases, with 15 bases sitting between them. The CDR3 sequence: CASSKGQGIDEQFF. Incomplete CDR3 DNA: TGTGCCAGTAGTAAGGGGCAGGGTATCGATGAG.

Note on this clone: The CDR3 goes on 3 residues after the read ends, and that part is filled in from the germline J gene. The chain couples TRBV19 to TRBJ2-2; a weak D match, TRBD1 (6 bases). This CDR3 contains 14 residues. Germline V gene data show CDR1 as LNHDA and CDR2 as SQIVND (reference sequence). The part of the CDR3 DNA that was read is TGTGCCAGTACCCGGACAGAACCAAATGAAAAG. It translates to CASTRTEPNEK. The CDR3 reads in full as CASTRTEPNEKLFF.

At least ten counts were recorded for this clone. The read comes to an end 3 residues before the CDR3 does, leaving the germline J gene to fill in the end. V gene TRBV5-1 combines with J gene TRBJ2-1; 11 bases map to TRBD2. Per the germline V gene, CDR1 is SGHRS and CDR2 is YFSETQ. The V segment lost 2 bases and the J segment 4 bases; nucleotides outside the gene matches: 8. This CDR3 has 17 residues. CDR3 loop: CASSLSSGRTPYNEQFF. Incomplete CDR3 DNA: TGCGCCAGCAGCTTATCTAGCGGGAGGACCCCTTACAATGAG.

At least ten counts were recorded for this clone. The CDR3 extends 3 residues past the end of the read, so its final part is completed from the germline J gene. The gene calls are TRBV29-1 and TRBJ1-2, with 8 bases that match TRBD1. The CDR3 has 12 amino acids. The V gene's germline CDR1 is SQVTM and CDR2 ANQGSEA. V lost 7 bases and J lost 4; bases outside the gene matches: 5. The CDR3 sequence: CSAQGAGYGYTF. The covered CDR3 bases are TGCAGCGCCCAGGGGGCCGGCTATGGC. The variable domain in full, completed from reference TRBV29-1 and TRBJ1-2, reads SAVISQKPSRDICQRGTSLTIQCQVDSQVTMMFWYRQQPGQSLTLIATANQGSEATYESGFVIDKFPISRPNLTFSTLTVSNMSPEDSSIYLCSAQGAGYGYTFGSGTRLTVV.

This clone was detected many times. From the germline J gene comes the end of the CDR3, since the read stops 3 residues before it. The chain couples TRBV28 to TRBJ2-2, with TRBD1 identical over 9 bases. V shed 5 bases and J 9 bases; nucleotides not matched to a gene: 7. Looked up from germline, CDR1 is MDHEN and CDR2 is SYDVKM. The CDR3 has 14 amino acids. The CDR3 bases that were read are TGTGCCAGCAGTGAAAGAACAGGGGGCCGGGAG. Its protein is CASSERTGGRE. The CDR3, in full, reads CASSERTGGRELFF.

Many counts were recorded for this clone. The CDR3 is cut off 3 residues early in the read; its end comes from the germline J gene. The V gene is TRBV5-1, the J gene TRBJ2-2, with a possible D match to TRBD1 (6 bases). This CDR3 is built from 14 residues. In germline, CDR1 is SGHRS, CDR2 YFSETQ. Trimming removed 2 bases from V and 5 bases from J, with 10 bases in between. CDR3 loop: CASSLGGTTGELFF. The DNA read from the CDR3 is TGCGCCAGCAGCTTAGGGGGAACAACCGGGGAG.

This clone was recorded at least ten times. With the read ending 3 residues before the CDR3 end, the germline J gene is used to fill in that end. The gene calls are TRBV20-1 and TRBJ2-7, with D perhaps matching TRBD2 (6 bases). Per the germline V gene, CDR1 is DFQATT and CDR2 is SNEGSKA (reference sequence). The V end lost 1 base, the J end lost 2 bases, and 12 bases lay between the germline ends. CDR3 length: 14 amino acids. The CDR3 bases that were read are TGCAGTGCTAGAGGACTAGTTGGCCCCTACGAG. Translation: CSARGLVGPYE. The entire CDR3 sequence reads CSARGLVGPYEQYF.

This clone was seen ten or more times. The sequenced fragment ends 3 residues before the CDR3 boundary, so the rest is inferred from the germline J gene. V usage is TRBV28 and J usage is TRBJ2-7; 8 positions agree with TRBD2. In germline, CDR1 is MDHEN, CDR2 SYDVKM. V lost 7 bases to trimming and J lost 3 bases; unmatched junction nucleotides: 8. This CDR3 comprises 14 residues. The covered CDR3 bases are TGTGCCAGCACCCGAGCGGGAGCTGGCTACGAG. Its translation is CASTRAGAGYE. The whole CDR3 protein is CASTRAGAGYEQYF.

Ten or more counts support this clone. The read finishes 3 residues shy of the CDR3 end, and the germline J gene is used to complete it. The chain has TRBV4-1 and TRBJ1-5, with 7 bases lining up with TRBD1. The CDR3 runs to 17 residues. V lost 0 bases and J lost 0; bases outside the gene matches: 5. Germline V gene sequence: CDR1 MGHRA, CDR2 YSYEKL. The part of the CDR3 DNA that was read is TGCGCCAGCAGCCAAGATTACAGGGGATATAGCAATCAGCCC. Amino acid sequence: CASSQDYRGYSNQP. The full CDR3 protein reads CASSQDYRGYSNQPQHF.

This clone was detected many times. The read terminates 3 residues ahead of where the CDR3 ends, so the germline J gene completes it. The V call is TRBV28, the J call TRBJ1-5, with D perhaps TRBD1 (5 bases). The CDR3 totals 12 residues. Germline assignment: CDR1 MDHEN and CDR2 SYDVKM. V was shortened by 6 bases and J by 6 bases, with 9 bases between the two germline ends. CDR3 amino acids: CASSQGSQPQHF. The sequenced part of the CDR3 DNA is TGTGCCAGCAGCCAGGGTTCTCAGCCC.

This clone occurred many times. The read finishes 3 residues shy of the CDR3 end, and the germline J gene is used to complete it. The V call is TRBV24-1, the J call TRBJ2-1; D possibly corresponds to TRBD2 (5 bases). Germline lookup yields CDR1 KGHDR and CDR2 SFDVKD. The CDR3 runs 16 residues. V lost 1 base and J lost 6, with 15 bases in between. The CDR3: CATSDLEAGSPNEQFF. The CDR3 bases that were read are TGTGCCACCAGTGATTTAGAGGCGGGTTCTCCCAATGAG.

This clone was picked up many times. The missing CDR3 end, 3 residues past where the read stops, is filled in from the germline J gene. V is TRBV20-1 and J is TRBJ2-7; 9 nucleotides line up with TRBD1. The CDR3 runs 14 residues. Germline V lookup: CDR1 DFQATT, CDR2 SNEGSKA (reference sequence). With V trimmed by 2 bases and J by 3 bases, 5 bases remained unmatched. This chain's CDR3 is CSARLDRGVYEQYF. The covered CDR3 bases are TGCAGTGCTAGACTAGACAGGGGGGTCTACGAG.

Concerning this clone itself: The sequenced fragment ends 3 residues before the CDR3 boundary, so the rest is inferred from the germline J gene. The chain carries TRBV5-1 and TRBJ1-4; D is undetermined. Per germline, CDR1 SGHRS and CDR2 YFSETQ. The CDR3 contains 15 residues. Incomplete CDR3 DNA: TGCGCCAGCAGCTTACAGAGCTCCTATAATTCACCA. Protein sequence: CASSLQSSYNSP. The full CDR3 sequence reads CASSLQSSYNSPLFF.

The sample holds many counts of this clone. The CDR3 end falls 3 residues outside the read, so it is completed with the germline J gene. The J gene is TRBJ1-6, the V gene TRBV19; TRBD1 matches 7 bases. Germline CDR1 LNHDA, CDR2 SQIVND (reference sequence). The CDR3 contains 15 residues. The V gene end was trimmed by 4 bases and the J gene end by 6 bases; junction bases not matched to a gene: 6. CDR3 in amino acids: CASSTRDRANSPLHF. CDR3 bases read: TGTGCCAGTAGTACCCGGGACAGAGCTAATTCACCC.

This clone occurred many times. The CDR3 goes on 3 residues after the read ends, and that part is filled in from the germline J gene. V is TRBV20-1 and J is TRBJ2-3; 7 nucleotides match TRBD2. V was pared by 1 base and J by 2 bases, with 6 bases of the junction left unmatched. The CDR3 contains 15 residues. CDR1 DFQATT and CDR2 SNEGSKA come from the germline V gene (reference sequence). CDR3 bases read: TGCAGTGCTAGAGGGGAGCGGGGCTCCACAGATACG. Amino acid sequence: CSARGERGSTDT. In full, the CDR3 reads CSARGERGSTDTQYF.

This clone was picked up many times. The read falls 3 residues short of the CDR3 end, and the missing part is taken from the germline J gene. This chain connects TRBV19 to TRBJ1-1, with a possible D match to TRBD1 (6 bases). CDR1 is LNHDA, CDR2 SQIVND, per germline (reference sequence). This CDR3 is built from 15 residues. The ends were cut back, 5 bases at V and 1 base at J, with 14 bases in the middle. This CDR3 reads CASSQTSRGNTEAFF. The part of the CDR3 DNA that was read is TGTGCCAGTAGTCAGACTTCCAGGGGGAACACTGAA.

This clone was recorded at least ten times. The read halts 3 residues ahead of the CDR3 end, with the missing end drawn from the germline J gene. This chain joins TRBV20-1 and TRBJ2-7; 7 nucleotides line up with TRBD2. Germline V CDR1 and CDR2: DFQATT, SNEGSKA (reference sequence). Trimming removed 6 bases from V and 5 bases from J; junction bases left unmatched: 16. There are 15 residues in the CDR3. The CDR3 here is CSASLLASDINEQYF. The sequenced part of the CDR3 DNA is TGCAGTGCGAGCCTACTAGCGTCAGACATCAACGAG.